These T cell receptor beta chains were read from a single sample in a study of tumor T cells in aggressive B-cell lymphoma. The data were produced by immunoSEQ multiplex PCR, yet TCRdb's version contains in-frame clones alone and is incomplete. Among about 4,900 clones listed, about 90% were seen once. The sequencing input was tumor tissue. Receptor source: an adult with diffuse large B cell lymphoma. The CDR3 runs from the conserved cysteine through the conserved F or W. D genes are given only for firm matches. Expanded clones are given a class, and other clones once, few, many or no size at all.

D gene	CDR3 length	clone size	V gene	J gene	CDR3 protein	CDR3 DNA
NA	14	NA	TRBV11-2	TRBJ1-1	CASSLVAGRTEAFF	TGTGCCAGCAGCTTAGTAGCAGGGAGGACTGAAGCTTTCTTT
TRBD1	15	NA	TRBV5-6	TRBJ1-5	CASSATGVPNQPQHF	TGTGCCAGCAGCGCTACAGGGGTCCCCAATCAGCCCCAGCATTTT
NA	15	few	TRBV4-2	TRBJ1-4	CASSQATGANEKLFF	TGTGCCAGCAGCCAAGCGACGGGGGCTAATGAAAAACTGTTTTTT
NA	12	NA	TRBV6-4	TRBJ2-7	CASSDQSYEQYF	TGTGCCAGCAGTGACCAATCCTACGAGCAGTACTTC
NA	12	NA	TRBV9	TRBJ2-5	CASSVSEETQYF	TGTGCCAGCAGCGTATCGGAGGAGACCCAGTACTTC
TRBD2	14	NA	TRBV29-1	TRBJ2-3	CSVDTVRGTDTQYF	TGCAGCGTTGATACAGTGCGGGGGACAGATACGCAGTATTTT
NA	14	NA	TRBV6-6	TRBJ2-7	CASKPGGLGGEQYF	TGTGCCAGCAAACCAGGGGGGCTGGGAGGCGAGCAGTACTTC
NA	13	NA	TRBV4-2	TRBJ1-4	CASSRGVNEKLFF	TGTGCCAGCAGCCGGGGGGTCAATGAAAAACTGTTTTTT
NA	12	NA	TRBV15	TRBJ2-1	CATSMGAGKQFF	TGTGCCACCAGCATGGGAGCAGGAAAGCAGTTCTTC
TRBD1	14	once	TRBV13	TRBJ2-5	CTSSLDRGQETQYF	TGTACCAGCAGCTTAGACAGGGGACAAGAGACCCAGTACTTC
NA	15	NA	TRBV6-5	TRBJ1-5	CASTDGTNSNQPQHF	TGTGCCAGCACAGACGGGACAAATAGCAATCAGCCCCAGCATTTT
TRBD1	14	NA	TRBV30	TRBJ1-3	CACPTGGSGNTIYF	TGTGCCTGTCCGACAGGGGGATCTGGAAACACCATATATTTT
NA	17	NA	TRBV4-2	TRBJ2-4	CASSQGTNSRMRNIQYF	TGTGCCAGCAGCCAAGGGACTAACTCTAGGATGCGGAACATTCAGTACTTC
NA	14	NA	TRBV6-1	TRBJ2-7	CASSWEGVLYEQYF	TGTGCCAGCAGTTGGGAAGGGGTACTGTACGAGCAGTACTTC
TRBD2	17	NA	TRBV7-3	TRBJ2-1	CASSRTSGGITYNEQFF	TGTGCCAGCAGCCGGACTAGCGGGGGGATCACCTACAATGAGCAGTTCTTC
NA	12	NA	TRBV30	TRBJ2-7	CAWKDYRYGQYF	TGTGCCTGGAAGGACTACCGGTACGGGCAGTACTTC
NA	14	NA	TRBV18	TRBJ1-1	CASSLDTSATEAFF	TGTGCCAGCTCACTCGACACATCCGCCACTGAAGCTTTCTTT
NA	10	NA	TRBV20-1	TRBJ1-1	CSAKYSEAFF	TGTAGTGCTAAGTACAGTGAAGCTTTCTTT
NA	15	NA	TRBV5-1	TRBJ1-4	CASSPRVAANEKLFF	TGCGCCAGCAGCCCCCGGGTGGCAGCTAATGAAAAACTGTTTTTT
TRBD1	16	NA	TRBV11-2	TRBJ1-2	CASRFLLGQGSYGYTF	TGTGCCAGCAGATTTCTCTTGGGACAGGGTTCCTATGGCTACACCTTC